This note documents a single T cell receptor beta chain sequence. As yet, its antigen is unknown. The assay was immunoSEQ multiplex PCR, and TCRdb's table has in-frame clones only and misses some. The table lists 50,000 to 55,000 clones, 78% of them singletons. This entry is derived from a study of a mutant IDH1 vaccine in newly diagnosed glioma. The length of the CDR3 is 14 residues. V lost 8 bases and J lost 4; bases outside the gene matches: 6. The V gene's germline CDR1 is MDHEN and CDR2 SYDVKM. The time point is: week 5, during vaccination. The vaccine gave 300 ug of a 20-mer mutant IDH1 peptide subcutaneously per dose.

This clonotype was obtained from a man aged 45-60 years with glioma. The chain joins TRBV28 to TRBJ2-2; TRBD2 agrees at 8 bases. Source: PBMCs, taken from a glioma patient whose treatment included an IDH1 peptide vaccine. DNA for the CDR3: TGTGCCAGCTTCCGGGGGGGTCGCACCGGGGAGCTGTTTTTT. Translating gives CASFRGGRTGELFF. Drawing the rest from reference TRBV28 and TRBJ2-2, the complete variable domain is DVKVTQSSRYLVKRTGEKVFLECVQDMDHENMFWYRQDPGLGLRLIYFSYDVKMKEKGDIPEGYSVSREKKERFSLILESASTNQTSMYLCASFRGGRTGELFFGEGSRLTVL.